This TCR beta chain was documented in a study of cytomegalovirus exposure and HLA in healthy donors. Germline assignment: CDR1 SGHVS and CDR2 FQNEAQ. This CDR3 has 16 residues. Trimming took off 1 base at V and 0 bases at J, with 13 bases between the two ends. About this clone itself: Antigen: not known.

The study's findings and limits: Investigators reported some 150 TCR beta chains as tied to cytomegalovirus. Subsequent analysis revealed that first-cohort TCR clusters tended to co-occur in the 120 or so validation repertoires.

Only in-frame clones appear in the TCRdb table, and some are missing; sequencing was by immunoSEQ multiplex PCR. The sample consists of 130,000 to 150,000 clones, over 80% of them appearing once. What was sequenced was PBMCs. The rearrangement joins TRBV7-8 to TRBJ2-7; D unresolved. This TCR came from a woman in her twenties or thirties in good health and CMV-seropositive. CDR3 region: CASSLVPGWSSYEQYF. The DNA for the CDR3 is TGTGCCAGCAGCTTAGTTCCCGGTTGGAGCTCCTACGAGCAGTACTTC.